Presented here are 26 T cell receptor beta chains from one specimen sequenced in a study of CD8 T cells in ankylosing spondylitis. In TCRdb, the 5' RACE reads were re-called with MiXCR into one record per CDR3 protein. The sample comprises about 220,000 distinct CDR3 sequences, about 10% of which are singletons, and roughly 23% rests with the top ten. Sequenced input: blood, either unsorted or a sorted T cell fraction (not recorded which). The source is a male donor with ankylosing spondylitis or in good health (not recorded which).

The genes are TRBV6-4 and TRBJ2-1; 14 bases agree with TRBD2. Germline V CDR1 and CDR2: MRHNA, SNTAGT. Trimming removed 0 bases from V and 13 bases from J; junction bases left unmatched: 2. The CDR3 covers 14 residues. The CDR3 bases are TGTGCCAGCAGTGACTCGACTAGCGGGGGGGGACAGTTCTTC. It is translated as CASSDSTSGGGQFF.

This clonotype was detected ten times or more. The V call is TRBV20-1, the J call TRBJ1-2; 7 nucleotides agree with TRBD1. This CDR3 has 14 amino acids. CDR1 is DFQATT, CDR2 SNEGSKA, per germline (reference sequence). With V trimmed by 3 bases and J by 0 bases, 4 bases remained unmatched. The CDR3 DNA reads as TGCAGTGCTAGGGGGGACAGTCCTAACTATGGCTACACCTTC. It is translated as CSARGDSPNYGYTF.

Many counts were recorded for this clonotype. The chain couples TRBV27 to TRBJ2-5, with D perhaps matching TRBD1 (5 bases). The CDR3 covers 14 residues. V lost 5 bases and J lost 2, with 12 bases in between. The germline gives CDR1 MNHEY, CDR2 SMNVEV (reference sequence). The CDR3: CASSPWTRQETQYF. Here the CDR3 DNA reads TGTGCCAGCAGTCCATGGACAAGGCAAGAGACCCAGTACTTC.

This clonotype has at least ten counts. V and J are TRBV12-3 or TRBV12-4 and TRBJ2-3; D gene unclear. The ends were cut back, 3 bases at V and 0 bases at J, with 10 bases in the middle. The length of the CDR3 is 15 residues. In DNA form, the CDR3 reads TGTGCCAGCAGTTTGGGCCAGTCTAGCACAGATACGCAGTATTTT. It codes for CASSLGQSSTDTQYF.

Ten or more counts support this clonotype. The V gene is TRBV5-5, the J gene TRBJ1-3; TRBD1 is a possible D gene (5 bases). V was cut by 0 bases and J by 5 bases, with 12 bases left in between. The germline V gene encodes CDR1 SGHKS and CDR2 YYEKEE (reference sequence). The CDR3 extends over 15 amino acids. CDR3 loop: CASSLVAGSRNTIYF. The CDR3 coding sequence is TGTGCCAGCAGCTTGGTGGCAGGGTCTAGAAACACCATATATTTT.

The V and J genes are TRBV3-1 and TRBJ1-5, with D possibly matching TRBD1 (6 bases). Germline CDR1 and CDR2: LGHDT and YNNKEL (reference sequence). Trimming took 0 bases from V and 4 from J, leaving 10 bases between them. The CDR3 is made up of 15 amino acids. For the CDR3, the DNA is TGTGCCAGCAGCCAAGATTACAGGGTTAATCAGCCCCAGCATTTT. Translation gives CASSQDYRVNQPQHF.

This chain uses TRBV20-1 with TRBJ2-5; D ambiguous. This CDR3 is built from 18 residues. Germline V gene lookup returns CDR1 DFQATT and CDR2 SNEGSKA (reference sequence). V dropped 4 bases and J dropped 1 base, with 25 bases sitting between them. The CDR3 nucleotides read TGCAGTGCTACCCGACCGACCCTCGAGTTCAATCTCCAAGAGACCCAGTACTTC. It encodes CSATRPTLEFNLQETQYF.

In the case of this clonotype: A much larger clone differs from this one at a single base, so this may be a read error. The genes are TRBV9 and TRBJ2-5, with 10 bases identical to TRBD2. Germline CDR1 and CDR2: SGDLS and YYNGEE. CDR3 size: 16 residues. This CDR3 is CASGVASGGITETQYF. In nucleotides, the CDR3 is TGTGCCAGCGGCGTGGCTAGCGGGGGCATTACAGAGACCCAGTACTTC.

The chain is built from TRBV4-1 and TRBJ2-7; 7 nucleotides agree with TRBD1. The length of the CDR3 is 14 residues. V shed 2 bases, J shed 2 bases, and the junction held 3 bases outside the gene matches. CDR1 is MGHRA, CDR2 YSYEKL, per germline. CDR3 DNA sequence: TGCGCCAGCAGCCAATCGACAGGGCCCTACGAGCAGTACTTC. Protein product: CASSQSTGPYEQYF.

The chain links TRBV29-1 to TRBJ2-1; D possibly matches TRBD1 or TRBD2 (7 bases each). The germline gives CDR1 SQVTM, CDR2 ANQGSEA. CDR3 length equals 13 residues. Deletions cut 4 bases from V and 9 bases from J, with 16 bases between. DNA for the CDR3: TGCAGCGTTGGGACTGACAGGGAGGGTGAGCAGTTCTTC. Protein product: CSVGTDREGEQFF.

The table lists this clonotype with many counts. The CDR3 sequence: CASSHPTGYGYTF. CDR3 in DNA: TGTGCCAGCAGCCATCCGACAGGGTATGGCTACACCTTC. The V gene is TRBV14, the J gene TRBJ1-2, with 7 positions matching TRBD1. Germline V CDR1 and CDR2: SGHDN, FVKESK. J was trimmed by 5 bases and V by 3 bases; bases with no gene match: 3. The length of the CDR3 is 13 residues.

The table lists this clonotype with many counts. The rearrangement links TRBV7-8 to TRBJ2-3; 10 bases line up with TRBD2. CDR1 SGHVS and CDR2 FQNEAQ come from the germline V gene. The CDR3 totals 16 residues. Trimming at V came to 0 bases and at J to 2 bases, leaving 2 bases not matched to a gene. The CDR3 sequence is CASSLALAGVTDTQYF. The CDR3 nucleotides read TGTGCCAGCAGCTTAGCGCTAGCGGGGGTCACAGATACGCAGTATTTT.

This clonotype has more than one count but fewer than ten. The gene calls are TRBV5-5 and TRBJ2-2; tentative D call: TRBD1 (6 bases). The V and J ends lost 1 base and 6 bases respectively, with 10 bases between them. CDR1 and CDR2 (germline): SGHKS, YYEKEE (reference sequence). The CDR3 has 14 amino acids. CDR3 region: CASSLLQGSGELFF. The CDR3 coding sequence is TGTGCCAGCAGCTTGCTTCAGGGGTCCGGGGAGCTGTTTTTT.

This clonotype has more than one count but fewer than ten. The CDR3 DNA sequence: TGTGCCAGCAGCTTAACAGTCAGTTCACCCCTCCACTTT. Translating it yields CASSLTVSSPLHF. V gene TRBV7-9 combines with J gene TRBJ1-6; D remains ambiguous. Germline V gene data show CDR1 as SEHNR and CDR2 as FQNEAQ (reference sequence). The CDR3 is made up of 13 amino acids. Between the trimmed V and J ends, which lost 2 bases and 9 bases, there was a span of 8 bases. The full variable domain, in which reference TRBV7-9 and TRBJ1-6 provide the parts outside the CDR3, is DTGVSQNPRHKITKRGQNVTFRCDPISEHNRLYWYRQTLGQGPEFLTYFQNEAQLEKSRLLSDRFSAERPKGSFSTLEIQRTEQGDSAMYLCASSLTVSSPLHFGNGTRLTVT.

As for this clonotype: This clone may be a read error of a much larger clone one base away. This sequence joins TRBV3-1 and TRBJ1-2; D gene uncertain. Germline V gene data show CDR1 as LGHDT and CDR2 as YNNKEL (reference sequence). This CDR3 region has 13 residues. The CDR3 loop reads CASSQEQRGGDTF. The CDR3 DNA reads TGTGCCAGCAGCCAAGAACAGCGTGGTGGCGACACCTTC.

In this sample, this clonotype turned up many times. This rearrangement joins TRBV5-1 to TRBJ1-2, with 7 positions matching TRBD1. In germline, CDR1 is SGHRS, CDR2 YFSETQ. The V segment lost 3 bases and the J segment 4 bases; nucleotides outside the gene matches: 0. This CDR3 has 12 residues. CDR3 sequence: CASSWDSYGYTF. The CDR3 DNA is TGCGCCAGCAGCTGGGACAGCTATGGCTACACCTTC.

The sample holds many counts of this clonotype. This rearrangement joins TRBV6-5 to TRBJ1-5; D ambiguous. This CDR3 is built from 13 residues. The germline V gene encodes CDR1 MNHEY and CDR2 SVGAGI. V lost 2 bases, J lost 5 bases, and 7 bases lay in between. This CDR3 reads CASSYAVYQPQHF. The DNA for the CDR3 is TGTGCCAGCAGTTACGCAGTTTATCAGCCCCAGCATTTT.

This clonotype was detected ten times or more. The gene calls are TRBV3-1 and TRBJ2-1; 8 bases agree with TRBD2. In germline, CDR1 is LGHDT, CDR2 YNNKEL (reference sequence). Losses at the gene ends were 3 bases for V and 8 bases for J; bases not matched to a gene: 6. This CDR3 spans 14 amino acids. Here the CDR3 reads CASSHAGGGDEQFF. CDR3 nucleotides: TGTGCCAGCAGCCACGCGGGGGGTGGGGATGAGCAGTTCTTC.

This clonotype has a count of ten or more. The chain couples TRBV7-2 to TRBJ2-7; D uncertain. The CDR3 spans 15 residues. Germline loops: CDR1 SGHTA, CDR2 FQGNSA. V lost 1 base to trimming and J lost 7 bases, with 17 bases between them. The CDR3 sequence: CASSLVSGGSREQYF. In nucleotides, the CDR3 is TGTGCCAGCAGCTTAGTGTCCGGTGGCTCTCGAGAGCAGTACTTC.

This clonotype has ten or more counts. The chain joins TRBV12-3 or TRBV12-4 to TRBJ1-5, with 7 positions matching TRBD1. Unmatched junction bases numbered 5, after V lost 6 bases and J lost 3 bases. This CDR3 spans 14 amino acids. The CDR3 DNA reads as TGTGCCAGCAGCCCGGGACAGCACAATCAGCCCCAGCATTTT. Its translation is CASSPGQHNQPQHF.

This chain joins TRBV28 and TRBJ2-4, with a tentative D call TRBD2 (6 bases). V dropped 5 bases and J dropped 8 bases, with 19 bases sitting between them. CDR1 is MDHEN and CDR2 is SYDVKM in the germline V gene. The CDR3 sequence is 15 residues long. In nucleotides, the CDR3 is TGTGCCAGCAGTCGAGACGAGTTGGGGGGTTACATTCAGTACTTC. Translated: CASSRDELGGYIQYF.

This clonotype was seen only a few times. V gene TRBV6-5 combines with J gene TRBJ2-7; 7 nucleotides line up with TRBD1. Germline lookup yields CDR1 MNHEY and CDR2 SVGAGI. V lost 0 bases, J lost 1 base, and 12 bases stayed unmatched. The CDR3 totals 18 residues. The CDR3 loop is CASSYSVTGIGRSYEQYF. The CDR3, as DNA: TGTGCCAGCAGTTACTCGGTGACAGGGATTGGCCGATCCTACGAGCAGTACTTC.

J is TRBJ2-3 and V is TRBV7-2; D call uncertain. CDR3 length: 13 amino acids. The V end lost 1 base, the J end lost 3 bases, and 5 bases lay between the germline ends. CDR1 and CDR2 (germline): SGHTA, FQGNSA. The CDR3 loop reads CASSLVHTDTQYF. The CDR3 DNA reads TGTGCCAGCAGCTTAGTGCATACAGATACGCAGTATTTT. Looking up the rest from reference TRBV7-2 and TRBJ2-3 gives the full variable domain: GAGVSQSPSNKVTEKGKDVELRCDPISGHTALYWYRQSLGQGLEFLIYFQGNSAPDKSGLPSDRFSAERTGGSVSTLTIQRTQQEDSAVYLCASSLVHTDTQYFGPGTRLTVL.

This clonotype was counted ten times or more. The DNA of the CDR3 is TGCAGTGCTGGCAGGGTAACACAAGAGACCCAGTACTTC. Its protein is CSAGRVTQETQYF. The chain combines TRBV20-1 with TRBJ2-5; tentatively, D is TRBD1 (5 bases). Germline V CDR1 and CDR2: DFQATT, SNEGSKA (reference sequence). Deletions cut 5 bases from V and 2 bases from J, with 12 bases between. The CDR3 loop spans 13 amino acids.

The sample holds many counts of this clonotype. The rearrangement links TRBV20-1 to TRBJ2-1; 8 bases map to TRBD1. Trimming at V came to 0 bases and at J to 0 bases, leaving 7 bases not matched to a gene. This CDR3 contains 17 residues. Germline V gene sequence: CDR1 DFQATT, CDR2 SNEGSKA (reference sequence). CDR3 protein: CSARETPDRGSYNEQFF. The CDR3 coding sequence is TGCAGTGCTAGAGAGACCCCCGACAGGGGCTCCTACAATGAGCAGTTCTTC.

The table lists this clonotype with a few counts. The chain has TRBV7-2 and TRBJ1-6; a weak D match, TRBD1 (5 bases). Germline values: CDR1 SGHTA, CDR2 FQGNSA. The CDR3 has 15 amino acids. Trimming shortened V by 4 bases and J by 2 bases, and 9 bases separated the two germline ends. The CDR3 here is CASSSQGPYNSPLHF. The CDR3 nucleotides read TGTGCCAGCAGCTCCCAGGGCCCCTATAATTCACCCCTCCACTTT.